Each of the 21 T cell receptor beta chains below was sequenced from the same sample in a study of blood T cell repertoires in COVID-19. TCRdb keeps only in-frame clones here, not all; method: immunoSEQ multiplex PCR. The sample shows 110,000 to 150,000 clones, around 80% of them seen only once. The sample comprised peripheral blood. The receptors were gathered from a man aged 65 to 85 who had recovered from COVID-19.

This chain links TRBV5-5 with TRBJ1-5, with a possible D match to TRBD1 (5 bases). The length of the CDR3 is 16 residues. Germline V lookup: CDR1 SGHKS, CDR2 YYEKEE (reference sequence). V was trimmed by 0 bases and J by 4 bases, leaving 14 bases between them. CDR3 protein: CASSLGLRGENQPQHF. The CDR3 nucleotides read TGTGCCAGCAGCTTGGGCTTACGGGGGGAGAATCAGCCCCAGCATTTT.

The count of this clone is one. This sequence joins TRBV5-4 and TRBJ2-7, with 11 nucleotides matching TRBD2. The CDR3 extends over 14 amino acids. Trimming removed 5 bases from V and 7 bases from J; junction bases left unmatched: 8. Germline V gene lookup returns CDR1 SGHNT and CDR2 YYREEE (reference sequence). CDR3 sequence: CASSRLAGGGEQYF. The CDR3 nucleotides are TGTGCCAGCAGTCGCCTAGCGGGAGGAGGGGAGCAGTACTTC.

This rearrangement joins TRBV30 to TRBJ2-1, with D possibly TRBD2 on 5 matching bases. The V gene's germline CDR1 is GTSNPN and CDR2 SVGIG (reference sequence). Trimming removed 2 bases at V and 14 bases at J, with 16 bases between. The CDR3 has 12 amino acids. The CDR3 spells CAWSRRAVGEFF. In DNA, the CDR3 is TGTGCCTGGAGTCGACGGGCGGTCGGGGAGTTCTTC.

V usage is TRBV30 and J usage is TRBJ2-1; 9 nucleotides line up with TRBD1. CDR3 length: 14 amino acids. V was pared by 3 bases and J by 6 bases, with 6 bases of the junction left unmatched. CDR1 is GTSNPN, CDR2 SVGIG, per germline (reference sequence). The CDR3 reads CAWSPGQGVNEQFF. In nucleotides, the CDR3 is TGTGCCTGGAGCCCGGGACAGGGTGTCAATGAGCAGTTCTTC.

CDR3 protein: CAWSRPTRSNSPLHF. CDR3 DNA sequence: TGTGCCTGGAGTAGGCCCACTCGGAGTAATTCACCCCTCCACTTT. V usage is TRBV30 and J usage is TRBJ1-6; no firm D call. CDR1 is GTSNPN, CDR2 SVGIG, per germline (reference sequence). V dropped 2 bases and J dropped 6 bases, with 14 bases sitting between them. This CDR3 region has 15 residues.

The CDR3 DNA is TGTGCCAGCAGCCCCAAAAGACTAGCGGGAGGGTTATACAATGAGCAGTTCTTC. This codes for CASSPKRLAGGLYNEQFF. The chain recombines TRBV7-9 with TRBJ2-1, with TRBD2 matching 14 bases. V lost 5 bases and J lost 4; bases outside the gene matches: 10. Germline assignment: CDR1 SEHNR and CDR2 FQNEAQ (reference sequence). The CDR3 sequence is 18 residues long.

The rearrangement links TRBV15 to TRBJ2-2; the match to TRBD1 covers 7 bases. The CDR3 consists of 15 residues. The germline V gene has CDR1 LNHNV and CDR2 YYDKDF (reference sequence). J was trimmed by 6 bases and V by 4 bases; bases with no gene match: 8. The chain's CDR3 is CATSTHRGGAGELFF. The DNA for the CDR3 is TGTGCCACCAGCACCCACAGAGGGGGCGCCGGGGAGCTGTTTTTT.

This chain joins TRBV2 and TRBJ2-3; 7 bases align to TRBD2. The CDR3 is made up of 16 amino acids. Germline CDR1 is SNHLY and CDR2 is FYNNEI. Unmatched junction bases numbered 13, after V lost 5 bases and J lost 5 bases. Written as DNA, the CDR3 is TGTGCCAGCAGTCCCGCGGGAGAGAGGGTTGGAGATACGCAGTATTTT. Encoded protein: CASSPAGERVGDTQYF. Full variable domain (missing parts from reference TRBV2 and TRBJ2-3): EPEVTQTPSHQVTQMGQEVILRCVPISNHLYFYWYRQILGQKVEFLVSFYNNEISEKSEIFDDQFSVERPDGSNFTLKIRSTKLEDSAMYFCASSPAGERVGDTQYFGPGTRLTVL.

The chain joins TRBV5-1 to TRBJ2-6; TRBD2 is a possible D gene (5 bases). V was cut by 7 bases and J by 3 bases, with 11 bases left in between. Germline V gene sequence: CDR1 SGHRS, CDR2 YFSETQ. CDR3 length: 14 residues. As DNA, the CDR3 is TGCGCCAGCGACCGGGGTGATGGGGCCAACGTCCTGACTTTC. Translating gives CASDRGDGANVLTF.

This clone appeared once. The chain recombines TRBV6-6 with TRBJ2-3; a weak D match, TRBD1 (5 bases). The CDR3 extends over 14 amino acids. V was trimmed by 4 bases and J by 4 bases, leaving 12 bases between them. Per germline, CDR1 MNHNY and CDR2 SVGAGI (reference sequence). In DNA, the CDR3 is TGTGCCAGCAGTTCCACAGGTCCGCCAGATACGCAGTATTTT. Its protein is CASSSTGPPDTQYF.

The V gene is TRBV7-9, the J gene TRBJ2-7; TRBD2 matches 13 bases. With V trimmed by 4 bases and J by 2 bases, 2 bases remained unmatched. CDR1 SEHNR and CDR2 FQNEAQ come from the germline V gene (reference sequence). The CDR3 sequence is 15 residues long. CDR3 region: CASSWTSGSAYEQYF. As DNA, the CDR3 is TGTGCCAGCAGCTGGACTAGCGGGAGCGCCTACGAGCAGTACTTC.

This clone appeared a few times. The chain links TRBV2 to TRBJ1-2, with D possibly TRBD1 on 5 matching bases. This CDR3 spans 12 amino acids. V was clipped by 6 bases and J by 6 bases, with 11 bases between them. CDR1 and CDR2 (germline): SNHLY, FYNNEI. This CDR3 is CASRRQGDGYTF. The DNA for the CDR3 is TGTGCCAGCAGACGTCAGGGTGATGGCTACACCTTC. The full variable domain, completed using reference TRBV2 and TRBJ1-2, is EPEVTQTPSHQVTQMGQEVILRCVPISNHLYFYWYRQILGQKVEFLVSFYNNEISEKSEIFDDQFSVERPDGSNFTLKIRSTKLEDSAMYFCASRRQGDGYTFGSGTRLTVV.

V gene TRBV7-9 combines with J gene TRBJ1-1; a possible D gene is TRBD1 (5 bases). The germline V gene has CDR1 SEHNR and CDR2 FQNEAQ (reference sequence). V shed 1 base and J shed 4 bases, with 22 bases lying between them. CDR3 length: 18 amino acids. The CDR3: CASSLGSWQVGQGTEAFF. The CDR3 bases are TGTGCCAGCAGCTTAGGTTCTTGGCAGGTGGGGCAGGGCACTGAAGCTTTCTTT.

The chain carries TRBV6-6 and TRBJ2-2, with 8 bases matching TRBD1. With V trimmed by 4 bases and J by 1 base, 5 bases remained unmatched. Germline V gene lookup returns CDR1 MNHNY and CDR2 SVGAGI (reference sequence). CDR3 length equals 16 residues. Written as DNA, the CDR3 is TGTGCCAGCAGTTGGCCAGGACAGGGGAACACCGGGGAGCTGTTTTTT. It is translated as CASSWPGQGNTGELFF.

V usage is TRBV18 and J usage is TRBJ2-7; maybe TRBD1 (5 bases). The V and J ends lost 3 bases and 8 bases respectively, with 14 bases between them. CDR3 length: 13 amino acids. Germline CDR1 and CDR2: KGHSH and LQKENI. The CDR3 region has the DNA TGTGCCAGCTCACCTGACATGGGGCAAAAGCAGTACTTC. Protein: CASSPDMGQKQYF.

The chain joins TRBV4-1 to TRBJ2-3; 10 nucleotides line up with TRBD2. This CDR3 has 17 amino acids. With V trimmed by 1 base and J by 0 bases, 4 bases remained unmatched. Germline V gene sequence: CDR1 MGHRA, CDR2 YSYEKL. In DNA form, the CDR3 reads TGCGCCAGCAGCCAAGGTAGCGGGAGGTATAGCACAGATACGCAGTATTTT. It yields the protein CASSQGSGRYSTDTQYF.

A note on this clone: Other DNA sequences in the sample encode the same CDR3. The V and J genes are TRBV4-1 and TRBJ2-1; D unclear. The germline CDR1 and CDR2 sequences are MGHRA and YSYEKL. Trimming left V 0 bases short and J 5 bases short, with 8 bases between. The CDR3 has 14 residues. This CDR3 is CASSQEGRDNEQFF. The CDR3 nucleotides read TGCGCCAGCAGCCAAGAGGGCAGAGACAATGAGCAGTTCTTC.

Note on this clone: This likely comes from a read error, as the CDR3 has no conserved phenylalanine or tryptophan at its end. Because the CDR3's place on the DNA is in doubt, the DNA is left out and the CDR3 is given as listed by TCRdb. V gene TRBV7-2 combines with J gene TRBJ1-3. Germline lookup yields CDR1 SGHTA and CDR2 FQGNSA. The CDR3 totals 11 residues, both ends included. The CDR3 spells CASSLGARPGG.

This rearrangement joins TRBV5-4 to TRBJ2-1; D is uncertain. With 2 bases removed from V and 8 bases from J, the gap between germline ends came to 5 bases. This CDR3 contains 11 residues. Germline V gene lookup returns CDR1 SGHNT and CDR2 YYREEE (reference sequence). This CDR3 is CASSFNDEQFF. DNA of the CDR3: TGTGCCAGCAGCTTCAATGATGAGCAGTTCTTC. Complete variable domain (other parts from reference TRBV5-4 and TRBJ2-1): ETGVTQSPTHLIKTRGQQVTLRCSSQSGHNTVSWYQQALGQGPQFIFQYYREEENGRGNFPPRFSGLQFPNYSSELNVNALELDDSALYLCASSFNDEQFFGPGTRLTVL.

The chain couples TRBV6-1 to TRBJ2-7, with a tentative D call TRBD2 (6 bases). This CDR3 has 15 amino acids. V dropped 3 bases and J dropped 6 bases, with 18 bases sitting between them. Germline V gene sequence: CDR1 MNHNS, CDR2 SASEGT. The CDR3 sequence is CASSDSGLIALEQYF. The CDR3 region has the DNA TGTGCCAGCAGTGATTCCGGACTAATAGCCCTCGAGCAGTACTTC.

The genes are TRBV29-1 and TRBJ2-5; 10 bases are a match to TRBD2. The CDR3 is 16 residues long. V trimming: 0 bases; J trimming: 5 bases; junction bases outside the gene matches: 9. Per the germline V gene, CDR1 is SQVTM and CDR2 is ANQGSEA. CDR3 loop: CSVEDRSSGSGETQYF. As DNA, the CDR3 is TGCAGCGTTGAAGATCGGTCTAGCGGGAGCGGGGAGACCCAGTACTTC.